The 3 T cell receptor beta chains in this list originate from one sample, sequenced in a study of blood T cells in healthy people across ages. Sample-barcoded 5' priming and a J-beta primer mix drove a second PCR of 7 to 11 cycles. MiXCR, applied by TCRdb to the 5' RACE reads, yields one record per CDR3 protein. Of 1.5 million to 2 million distinct CDR3 sequences in the sample, roughly 30% were seen once. Sequencing was done on a sample of blood. These receptor sequences come from a woman aged 30 to 39 in good health.

The CDR3 loop reads CASSPRPGAYGYTF. The CDR3 region has the DNA TGTGCCAGCAGCCCTAGACCAGGGGCCTATGGCTACACCTTC. The V gene is TRBV11-2, the J gene TRBJ1-2; tentatively, D is TRBD1 (6 bases). CDR1 and CDR2 (germline): SGHAT, FQNNGV. The CDR3 loop spans 14 amino acids. Trimming stripped 5 bases from V and 4 bases from J, with 14 bases between.

The CDR3 sequence is CASSREGGASYNEQFF. In DNA, the CDR3 is TGTGCCAGCAGCCGCGAGGGGGGGGCCTCCTACAATGAGCAGTTCTTC. The chain couples TRBV4-2 to TRBJ2-1; the D gene is possibly TRBD2 (7 bases). V was shortened by 4 bases and J by 0 bases, with 13 bases between the two germline ends. Germline lookup yields CDR1 LGHNA and CDR2 YNFKEQ. This CDR3 comprises 16 residues.

The chain carries TRBV5-1 and TRBJ1-1, with 7 bases fitting TRBD1. The trim removed 6 bases at V and 0 bases at J, leaving 5 bases unmatched. The CDR3 is 14 amino acids. Germline V gene lookup returns CDR1 SGHRS and CDR2 YFSETQ. This CDR3 is CASTPDRLNTEAFF. The CDR3 region has the DNA TGCGCCAGCACCCCGGACAGGTTGAACACTGAAGCTTTCTTT.